Listed here is a single T cell receptor beta chain. This specimen belongs to a study of shared clonotypes between healthy human individuals. Sorted-subset replicate PCR reactions were performed with about 200 ng DNA, corresponding to tens of thousands of T cell genomes. TCRdb's table, derived via immunoSEQ multiplex PCR, lists solely in-frame clones and lacks some. The data hold about 330,000 clones, with roughly 70% observed a single time. Germline CDR1 reads SGHNT; CDR2 reads YENEEA. V lost 1 base and J 5 bases, leaving 9 bases between the germline ends. CDR3 length: 13 residues. Sequences were obtained from memory CD4+ T cells sorted from blood. The subset denotes: CD45RA-negative fraction. This chain connects TRBV11-3 to TRBJ2-7; D gene unclear. The TCR comes from a man younger than 40 in good health. The CDR3 is CASSLGPVNEQYF. The CDR3 DNA is TGTGCCAGCAGCTTAGGCCCCGTAAACGAGCAGTACTTC. Together with reference TRBV11-3 and TRBJ2-7, the CDR3 gives the full variable domain: EAGVVQSPRYKIIEKKQPVAFWCNPISGHNTLYWYLQNLGQGPELLIRYENEEAVDDSQLPKDRFSAERLKGVDSTLKIQPAELGDSAVYLCASSLGPVNEQYFGPGTRLTVT.